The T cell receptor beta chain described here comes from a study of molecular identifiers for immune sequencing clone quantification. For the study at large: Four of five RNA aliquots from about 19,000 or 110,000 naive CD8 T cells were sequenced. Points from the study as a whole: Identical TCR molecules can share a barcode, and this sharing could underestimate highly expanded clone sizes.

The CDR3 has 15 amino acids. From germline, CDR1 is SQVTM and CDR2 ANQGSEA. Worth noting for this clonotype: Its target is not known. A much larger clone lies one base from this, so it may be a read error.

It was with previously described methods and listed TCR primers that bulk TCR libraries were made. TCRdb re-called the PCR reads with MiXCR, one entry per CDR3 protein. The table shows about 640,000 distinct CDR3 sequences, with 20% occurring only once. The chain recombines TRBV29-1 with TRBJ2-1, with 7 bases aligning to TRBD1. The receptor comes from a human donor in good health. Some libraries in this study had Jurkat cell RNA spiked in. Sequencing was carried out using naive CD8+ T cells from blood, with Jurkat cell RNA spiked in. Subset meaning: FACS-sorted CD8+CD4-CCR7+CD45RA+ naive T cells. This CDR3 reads CSVVVGQSLYNEQLF. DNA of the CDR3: TGCAGCGTTGTAGTGGGACAGTCCCTTTACAATGAGCAGCTCTTC.